Each of the 22 T cell receptor beta chains below was sequenced from the same sample in a study of CD8+CD57+ T cells in acquired aplastic anemia. For CDR3 and TCR beta VDJ profiling, genomic DNA was the template used. TCRdb re-called the reads with MiXCR, one entry per CDR3 protein. The sample includes about 190,000 distinct CDR3 sequences, around 45% of them seen just once. All patients picked for sequencing had shown, by flow cytometry, an expansion of CD8+CD57+ cells. The sequenced sample was sorted CD4+, CD8+, or CD8+CD57+ T cells (not recorded which) from PBMCs. These receptors came from a human donor with aplastic anemia.

The chain carries TRBV6-1 and TRBJ2-3, with a weak D call TRBD1 (5 bases). With 3 bases removed from V and 3 bases from J, the gap between germline ends came to 13 bases. The CDR3 contains 15 residues. The germline gives CDR1 MNHNS, CDR2 SASEGT. The CDR3 DNA reads TGTGCCAGCAGTGACCGGGCAGGGATGACAGATACGCAGTATTTT. It is translated as CASSDRAGMTDTQYF.

This chain links TRBV10-1 with TRBJ2-3; the D gene is possibly TRBD2 (6 bases). This CDR3 spans 16 amino acids. Trimming removed 2 bases from V and 0 bases from J, with 12 bases in between. The V gene's germline CDR1 is WNHNN and CDR2 SYGVQD (reference sequence). The DNA for the CDR3 is TGCGCCAGCAGTGAGCTGAGAGGAGGGAGCACAGATACGCAGTATTTT. Translated, it gives CASSELRGGSTDTQYF.

The J gene is TRBJ2-5, the V gene TRBV2; D uncertain. The CDR3 sequence is 13 residues long. Germline V lookup: CDR1 SNHLY, CDR2 FYNNEI. V was pared by 5 bases and J by 5 bases, with 12 bases between. The CDR3 here is CASSTGPDETQYF. The CDR3 DNA reads TGTGCCAGCAGTACCGGGCCGGACGAGACCCAGTACTTC.

The chain links TRBV7-3 to TRBJ2-1; the D gene is possibly TRBD2 (5 bases). The CDR3 is 15 residues long. The germline V gene encodes CDR1 SGHTA and CDR2 FQGTGA. Deletions cut 6 bases from V and 0 bases from J, with 12 bases between. As DNA, the CDR3 is TGTGCCAGCAGTCCCGGACTTAGCTCCTACAATGAGCAGTTCTTC. This codes for CASSPGLSSYNEQFF.

Worth noting for this clonotype: The junction and the germline gene differ at one end; a read error may be behind it. This chain uses TRBV29-1 with TRBJ2-7, with D perhaps matching TRBD1 (6 bases). The CDR3 is 13 residues long. CDR1 and CDR2 from the germline V gene are SQVTM and ANQGSEA. CDR3 region: CSVALGQLSEKYF. In DNA form, the CDR3 reads TGCAGCGTTGCTCTAGGACAGCTCTCCGAGAAGTACTTC.

The J gene is TRBJ2-1, the V gene TRBV20-1, with 12 bases aligning to TRBD2. Unmatched junction bases numbered 5, after V lost 6 bases and J lost 5 bases. This CDR3 is built from 14 residues. Looked up from germline, CDR1 is DFQATT and CDR2 is SNEGSKA (reference sequence). DNA of the CDR3: TGCAGTGCCTTCGGACTAGCGGGGCACAATGAGCAGTTCTTC. Translated: CSAFGLAGHNEQFF.

This clonotype occurred many times. Here the CDR3 reads CASRATGRPNEKLFF. CDR3 DNA sequence: TGCGCCAGCAGGGCAACAGGGCGACCTAATGAAAAACTGTTTTTT. This sequence joins TRBV5-1 and TRBJ1-4; possibly TRBD1 for D (6 bases). The ends were cut back, 5 bases at V and 3 bases at J, with 14 bases in the middle. This CDR3 contains 15 residues. The germline V gene has CDR1 SGHRS and CDR2 YFSETQ. Complete variable domain (other parts from reference TRBV5-1 and TRBJ1-4): KAGVTQTPRYLIKTRGQQVTLSCSPISGHRSVSWYQQTPGQGLQFLFEYFSETQRNKGNFPGRFSGRQFSNSRSEMNVSTLELGDSALYLCASRATGRPNEKLFFGSGTQLSVL.

In this sample, this clonotype turned up many times. The CDR3 DNA reads TGCAGTGCTCTGGCGGGGAAAGAGACCCAGTACTTC. As protein: CSALAGKETQYF. This sequence joins TRBV20-1 and TRBJ2-5; perhaps TRBD2 as D (6 bases). The length of the CDR3 is 12 residues. The germline gives CDR1 DFQATT, CDR2 SNEGSKA (reference sequence). V lost 5 bases and J 3 bases, leaving 10 bases between the germline ends.

In its sample, this clonotype was seen many times. This CDR3 is CSARDRSSGRTGYEQFF. In nucleotides, the CDR3 is TGCAGTGCTAGAGACCGGTCTAGCGGGAGGACGGGCTATGAGCAGTTCTTC. The chain employs TRBV20-1 and TRBJ2-1; TRBD2 aligns across 11 bases. Germline loops: CDR1 DFQATT, CDR2 SNEGSKA (reference sequence). Trimming cost V 0 bases and J 8 bases; bases outside gene matches: 12. The CDR3 length is 17 residues.

The chain carries TRBV25-1 and TRBJ1-2; the match to TRBD1 covers 9 bases. The CDR3 is 15 amino acids. With V trimmed by 3 bases and J by 3 bases, 5 bases remained unmatched. Germline V gene lookup returns CDR1 MGHDK and CDR2 SYGVNS. The CDR3 DNA is TGTGCCAGCAGTGACCCCGGGACAGGGTACTATGGCTACACCTTC. It codes for CASSDPGTGYYGYTF.

The chain combines TRBV29-1 with TRBJ2-7, with 13 bases matching TRBD2. The CDR3 loop spans 14 amino acids. Per the germline V gene, CDR1 is SQVTM and CDR2 is ANQGSEA. Germline trimming cut 3 bases from V and 4 bases from J; bases unmatched to any gene: 3. CDR3 sequence (DNA): TGCAGCGTTGAGGGGACTAGCGGGATATACGAGCAGTACTTC. Its protein is CSVEGTSGIYEQYF.

The CDR3 sequence: CASMAWTSGNQPQHF. CDR3 DNA sequence: TGTGCCAGTATGGCGTGGACTTCCGGCAATCAGCCCCAGCATTTT. The chain has TRBV19 and TRBJ1-5; D is ambiguous. The V and J ends lost 7 bases and 2 bases respectively, with 15 bases between them. The CDR3 spans 15 residues. Germline V lookup: CDR1 LNHDA, CDR2 SQIVND (reference sequence).

This clonotype showed up just a few times. This may be a read error: a much more frequent sequence differs by one nucleotide. The CDR3 coding sequence is TGTGCCAGCAGTTCTTTAGATGGGCAGTTCTTC. Its translation: CASSSLDGQFF. V usage is TRBV2 and J usage is TRBJ2-1, with D hard to call. CDR1 SNHLY and CDR2 FYNNEI come from the germline V gene. V lost 5 bases to trimming and J lost 12 bases, with 11 bases between them. CDR3 length equals 11 residues.

Regarding this clonotype: A read error is likely, as this CDR3 ends without the conserved phenylalanine or tryptophan. The chain recombines TRBV7-3 with TRBJ2-5, with D perhaps TRBD1 or TRBD2 (5 bases each). Germline V CDR1 and CDR2: SGHTA, FQGTGA. V gave up 5 bases and J gave up 5 bases, with 15 bases separating them. The CDR3 totals 14 residues. CDR3: CASSPRGMGETQYS. CDR3 coding DNA: TGTGCCAGCAGCCCGAGGGGTATGGGGGAGACCCAGTACTCC.

V is TRBV20-1 and J is TRBJ1-5; the D gene is possibly TRBD1 (5 bases). CDR3 size: 12 residues. Germline V lookup: CDR1 DFQATT, CDR2 SNEGSKA (reference sequence). Trimming shortened V by 2 bases and J by 8 bases, and 10 bases separated the two germline ends. The DNA for the CDR3 is TGCAGTGCTAGAACAGGTGTTAAGCCCCAGCATTTT. Encoded protein: CSARTGVKPQHF.

The chain recombines TRBV10-3 with TRBJ1-2; weak D call: TRBD1 (5 bases). Germline lookup yields CDR1 ENHRY and CDR2 SYGVKD. V lost 3 bases and J lost 4, with 9 bases in between. CDR3 size: 13 residues. The CDR3, as DNA: TGTGCCATCAGTGATTTGGGGACCTATGGCTACACCTTC. Its translation: CAISDLGTYGYTF.

The V gene is TRBV5-1, the J gene TRBJ1-6; possibly TRBD1 for D (6 bases). This CDR3 has 14 residues. Trimming removed 4 bases at V and 9 bases at J, with 14 bases between. Germline V gives CDR1 SGHRS, CDR2 YFSETQ. CDR3 loop: CASSPPDSGSPLHF. The CDR3 DNA sequence: TGCGCCAGCAGCCCGCCGGACAGCGGTTCACCCCTCCACTTT.

The chain uses TRBV30 and TRBJ2-7; D is possibly TRBD1 (5 bases). Per the germline V gene, CDR1 is GTSNPN and CDR2 is SVGIG (reference sequence). This CDR3 is built from 12 residues. Trimming shortened V by 5 bases and J by 4 bases, and 12 bases separated the two germline ends. The CDR3 spells CAWGVGPYEQYF. DNA for the CDR3: TGTGCCTGGGGAGTGGGGCCTTACGAGCAGTACTTC.

Only a few counts were recorded for this clonotype. This sequence joins TRBV4-1 and TRBJ1-4; maybe TRBD1 (6 bases). Germline lookup yields CDR1 MGHRA and CDR2 YSYEKL. V was trimmed by 1 base and J by 2 bases, leaving 11 bases between them. The CDR3 spans 16 residues. The CDR3 nucleotides are TGCGCCAGCAGCCAAGGGGGGGGCAGGACTAATGAAAAACTGTTTTTT. It encodes CASSQGGGRTNEKLFF.

In its sample, this clonotype was seen once. The chain has TRBV29-1 and TRBJ2-7; D not certain. The CDR3 totals 14 residues. Trimming took 2 bases from V and 2 from J, leaving 13 bases between them. CDR1 and CDR2 from the germline V gene are SQVTM and ANQGSEA. The CDR3 nucleotides read TGCAGCGTTGAATTCAGCAGAGCCCCCTACGAGCAGTACTTC. This gives the protein CSVEFSRAPYEQYF.

This clonotype was counted a few times. The V gene is TRBV6-2 or TRBV6-3, the J gene TRBJ2-2; 12 nucleotides agree with TRBD2. The CDR3 length is 18 residues. Germline assignment: CDR1 MNHEY and CDR2 SVGEGT. Unmatched junction bases numbered 6, after V lost 0 bases and J lost 4 bases. CDR3 DNA sequence: TGTGCCAGCAGTTACTCCCATCTAGCGGGAGGGTTCACCGGGGAGCTGTTTTTT. Its translation: CASSYSHLAGGFTGELFF.

In its sample, this clonotype was seen many times. The chain links TRBV2 to TRBJ2-2; TRBD2 matches 8 bases. This CDR3 has 15 residues. Germline loops: CDR1 SNHLY, CDR2 FYNNEI. V lost 5 bases to trimming and J lost 4 bases; unmatched junction nucleotides: 6. DNA for the CDR3: TGTGCCAGCAGTCCCTCCGGGAGGGCCACCGGGGAGCTGTTTTTT. Amino acid sequence: CASSPSGRATGELFF.